This TCR beta chain stems from a study of T cell responses to AZD1222 COVID-19 vaccine. Study in general: Second doses that came at about 4 or about 12 weeks were put together. Study findings and constraints: Within unmutated variant regions lay the reported targets of nearly half of spike-specific TCRs. Clonal diversity may have been underestimated, and the donors were mostly white British, with more females than males. Only a handful of people who got AZD1222 tested seropositive at baseline.

Clones were read by immunoSEQ multiplex PCR, and TCRdb kept only the in-frame ones, dropping some. The sample lists tens of thousands of clones, under 85% seen once, with approximately 52% in the top ten. This clone appeared once. Its antigen is not identified. The CDR3 contains 14 residues. Germline V lookup: CDR1 GTSNPN, CDR2 SVGIG (reference sequence). Germline trimming cut 0 bases from V and 11 bases from J; bases unmatched to any gene: 8. This TCR derives from an adult in good health. Source: peripheral blood, taken on day 0 of AZD1222 vaccination. The chain recombines TRBV30 with TRBJ1-4; 8 nucleotides line up with TRBD1. CDR3 amino acids: CAWSVPGQVGKLFF. Written as DNA, the CDR3 is TGTGCCTGGAGTGTACCGGGACAGGTTGGGAAACTGTTTTTT. The entire variable domain, with the rest obtained from reference TRBV30 and TRBJ1-4, is as follows: SQTIHQWPATLVQPVGSPLSLECTVEGTSNPNLYWYRQAAGRGLQLLFYSVGIGQISSEVPQNLSASRPQDRQFILSSKKLLLSDSGFYLCAWSVPGQVGKLFFGSGTQLSVL.